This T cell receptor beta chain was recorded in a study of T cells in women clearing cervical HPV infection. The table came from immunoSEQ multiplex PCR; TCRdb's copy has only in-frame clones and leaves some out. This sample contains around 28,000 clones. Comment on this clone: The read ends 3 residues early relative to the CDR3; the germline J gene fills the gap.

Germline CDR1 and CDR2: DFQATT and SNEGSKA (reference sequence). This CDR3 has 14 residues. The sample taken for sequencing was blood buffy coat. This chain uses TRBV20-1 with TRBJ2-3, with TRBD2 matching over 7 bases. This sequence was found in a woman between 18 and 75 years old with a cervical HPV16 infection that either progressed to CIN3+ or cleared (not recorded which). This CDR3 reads CSARDGVTRETQYF. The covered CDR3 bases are TGCAGTGCTAGGGACGGGGTGACGCGGGAGACG.